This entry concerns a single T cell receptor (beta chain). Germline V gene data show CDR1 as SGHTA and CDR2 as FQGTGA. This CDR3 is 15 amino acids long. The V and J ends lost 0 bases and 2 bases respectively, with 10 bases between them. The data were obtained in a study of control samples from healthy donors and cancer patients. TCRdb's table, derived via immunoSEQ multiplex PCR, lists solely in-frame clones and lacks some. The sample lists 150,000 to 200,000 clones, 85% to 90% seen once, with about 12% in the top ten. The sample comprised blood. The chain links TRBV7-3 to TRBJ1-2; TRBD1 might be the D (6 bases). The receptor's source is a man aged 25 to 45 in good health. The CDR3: CASSLTAGGNYGYTF. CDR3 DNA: TGTGCCAGCAGCTTAACGGCGGGGGGCAACTATGGCTACACCTTC.